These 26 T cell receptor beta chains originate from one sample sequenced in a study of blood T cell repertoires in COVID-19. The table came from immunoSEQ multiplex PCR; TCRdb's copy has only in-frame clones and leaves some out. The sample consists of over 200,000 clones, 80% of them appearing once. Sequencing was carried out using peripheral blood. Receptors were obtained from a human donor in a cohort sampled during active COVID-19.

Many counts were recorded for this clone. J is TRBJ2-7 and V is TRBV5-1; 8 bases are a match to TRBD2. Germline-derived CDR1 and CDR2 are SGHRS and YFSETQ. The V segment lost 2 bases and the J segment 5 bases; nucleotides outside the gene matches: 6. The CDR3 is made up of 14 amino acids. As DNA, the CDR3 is TGCGCCAGCAGCTTCCGGGGGGGTATTGACGAGCAGTACTTC. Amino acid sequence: CASSFRGGIDEQYF.

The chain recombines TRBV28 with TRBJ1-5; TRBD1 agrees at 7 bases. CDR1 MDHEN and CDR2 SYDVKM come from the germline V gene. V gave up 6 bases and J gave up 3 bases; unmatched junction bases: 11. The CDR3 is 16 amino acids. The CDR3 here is CASSFLETGTNQPQHF. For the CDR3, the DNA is TGTGCCAGCAGCTTCCTGGAGACAGGGACCAATCAGCCCCAGCATTTT.

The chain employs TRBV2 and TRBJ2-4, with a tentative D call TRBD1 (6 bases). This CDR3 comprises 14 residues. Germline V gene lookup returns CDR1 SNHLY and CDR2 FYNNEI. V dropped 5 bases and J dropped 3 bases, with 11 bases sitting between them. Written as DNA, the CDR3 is TGTGCCAGCAGTACACAGGGAAGCAAAAACATTCAGTACTTC. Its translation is CASSTQGSKNIQYF. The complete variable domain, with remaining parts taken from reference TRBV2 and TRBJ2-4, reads EPEVTQTPSHQVTQMGQEVILRCVPISNHLYFYWYRQILGQKVEFLVSFYNNEISEKSEIFDDQFSVERPDGSNFTLKIRSTKLEDSAMYFCASSTQGSKNIQYFGAGTRLSVL.

The CDR3 region is CASIHQGATGELFF. CDR3 in DNA: TGTGCCAGCATCCACCAAGGGGCCACCGGGGAGCTGTTTTTT. J is TRBJ2-2 and V is TRBV16, with D perhaps TRBD1 (5 bases). V was shortened by 7 bases and J by 4 bases, with 13 bases between the two germline ends. From germline, CDR1 is KGHSY and CDR2 FQNENV. The CDR3 has 14 amino acids.

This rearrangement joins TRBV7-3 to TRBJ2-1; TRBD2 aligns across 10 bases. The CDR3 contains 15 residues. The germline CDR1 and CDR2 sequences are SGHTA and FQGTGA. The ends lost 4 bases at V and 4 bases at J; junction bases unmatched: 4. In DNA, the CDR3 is TGTGCCAGCAGCTGGGGACTAGCGTCTTACAATGAGCAGTTCTTC. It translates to CASSWGLASYNEQFF.

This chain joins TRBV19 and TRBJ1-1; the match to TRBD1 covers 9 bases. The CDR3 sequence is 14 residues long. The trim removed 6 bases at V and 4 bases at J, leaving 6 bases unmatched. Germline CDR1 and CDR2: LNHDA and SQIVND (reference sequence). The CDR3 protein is CASSDDRGGTEAFF. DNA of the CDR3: TGTGCCAGTAGCGATGACAGGGGGGGCACTGAAGCTTTCTTT.

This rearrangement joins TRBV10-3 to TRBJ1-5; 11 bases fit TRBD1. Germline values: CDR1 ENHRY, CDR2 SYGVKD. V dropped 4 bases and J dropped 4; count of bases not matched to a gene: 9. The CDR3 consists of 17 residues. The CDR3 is CAISGTGGVGANQPQHF. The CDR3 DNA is TGTGCCATCAGTGGGACAGGGGGCGTCGGGGCAAATCAGCCCCAGCATTTT.

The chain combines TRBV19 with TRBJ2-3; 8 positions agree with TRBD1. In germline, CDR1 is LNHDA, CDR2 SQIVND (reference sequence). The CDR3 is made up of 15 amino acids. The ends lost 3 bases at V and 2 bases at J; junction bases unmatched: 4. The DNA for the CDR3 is TGTGCCAGTAGTATGGGGACAGGATCCACAGATACGCAGTATTTT. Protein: CASSMGTGSTDTQYF.

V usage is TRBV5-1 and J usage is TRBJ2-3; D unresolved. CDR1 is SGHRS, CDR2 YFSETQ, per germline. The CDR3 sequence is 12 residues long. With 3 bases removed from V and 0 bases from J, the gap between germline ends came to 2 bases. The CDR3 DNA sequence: TGCGCCAGCAGCTCTAGCACAGATACGCAGTATTTT. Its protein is CASSSSTDTQYF.

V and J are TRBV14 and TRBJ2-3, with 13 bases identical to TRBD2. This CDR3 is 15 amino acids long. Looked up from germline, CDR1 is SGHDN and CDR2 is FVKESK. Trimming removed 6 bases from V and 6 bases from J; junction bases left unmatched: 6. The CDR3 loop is CASRRTSGRPDTQYF. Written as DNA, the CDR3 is TGTGCCAGCAGGCGGACTAGCGGGAGACCGGATACGCAGTATTTT.

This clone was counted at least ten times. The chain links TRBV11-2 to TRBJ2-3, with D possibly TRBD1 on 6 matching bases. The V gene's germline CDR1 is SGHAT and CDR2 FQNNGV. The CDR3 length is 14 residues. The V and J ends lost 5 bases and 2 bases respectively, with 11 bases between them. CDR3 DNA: TGTGCCAGCAGCCGGCGGACAGACACAGATACGCAGTATTTT. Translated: CASSRRTDTDTQYF. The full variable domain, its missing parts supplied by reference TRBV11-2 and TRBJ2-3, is EAGVAQSPRYKIIEKRQSVAFWCNPISGHATLYWYQQILGQGPKLLIQFQNNGVVDDSQLPKDRFSAERLKGVDSTLKIQPAKLEDSAVYLCASSRRTDTDTQYFGPGTRLTVL.

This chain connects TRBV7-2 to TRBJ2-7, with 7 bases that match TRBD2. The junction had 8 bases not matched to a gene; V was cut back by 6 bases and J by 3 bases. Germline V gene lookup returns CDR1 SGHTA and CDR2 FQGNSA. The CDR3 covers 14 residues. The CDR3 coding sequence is TGTGCCAGCAGACCTTCTAGCGGCCACTACGAGCAGTACTTC. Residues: CASRPSSGHYEQYF. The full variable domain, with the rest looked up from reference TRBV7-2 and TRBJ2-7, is GAGVSQSPSNKVTEKGKDVELRCDPISGHTALYWYRQSLGQGLEFLIYFQGNSAPDKSGLPSDRFSAERTGGSVSTLTIQRTQQEDSAVYLCASRPSSGHYEQYFGPGTRLTVT.

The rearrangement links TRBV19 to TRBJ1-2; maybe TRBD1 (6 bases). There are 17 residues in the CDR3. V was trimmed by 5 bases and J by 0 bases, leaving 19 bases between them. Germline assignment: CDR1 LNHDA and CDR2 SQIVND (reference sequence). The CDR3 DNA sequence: TGTGCCAGTAGTCTATACGTCGGGACAAAACCTAACTATGGCTACACCTTC. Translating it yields CASSLYVGTKPNYGYTF.

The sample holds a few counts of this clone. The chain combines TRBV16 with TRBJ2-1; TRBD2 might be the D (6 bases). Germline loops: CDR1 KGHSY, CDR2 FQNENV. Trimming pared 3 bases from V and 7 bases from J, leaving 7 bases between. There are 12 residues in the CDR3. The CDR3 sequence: CASSQGGNEQFF. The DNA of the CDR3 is TGTGCCAGCAGCCAGGGGGGAAATGAGCAGTTCTTC.

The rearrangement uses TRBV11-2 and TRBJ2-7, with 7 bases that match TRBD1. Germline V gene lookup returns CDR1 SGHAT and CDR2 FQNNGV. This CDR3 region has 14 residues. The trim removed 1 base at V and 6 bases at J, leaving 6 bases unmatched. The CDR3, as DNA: TGTGCCAGCAGCTTAGCGCTAGGGGGCGGCGAGCAGTACTTC. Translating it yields CASSLALGGGEQYF.

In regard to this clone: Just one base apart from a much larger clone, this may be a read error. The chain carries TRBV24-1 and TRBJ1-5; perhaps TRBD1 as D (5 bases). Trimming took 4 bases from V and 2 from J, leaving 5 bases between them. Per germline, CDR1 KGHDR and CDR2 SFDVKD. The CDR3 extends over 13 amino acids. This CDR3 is CATSDRGNQPQHF. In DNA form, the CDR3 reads TGTGCCACCAGTGACAGGGGCAATCAGCCCCAGCATTTT.

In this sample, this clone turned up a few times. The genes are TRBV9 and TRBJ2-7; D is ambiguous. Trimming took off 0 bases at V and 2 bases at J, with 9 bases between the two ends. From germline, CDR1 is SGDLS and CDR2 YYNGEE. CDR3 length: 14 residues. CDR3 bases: TGTGCCAGCAGCGTAGGGCAGATCCCCTACGAGCAGTACTTC. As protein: CASSVGQIPYEQYF.

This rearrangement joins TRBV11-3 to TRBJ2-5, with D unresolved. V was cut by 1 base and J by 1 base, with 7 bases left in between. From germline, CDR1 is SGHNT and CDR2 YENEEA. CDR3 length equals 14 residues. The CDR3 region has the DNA TGTGCCAGCAGCTTAGGCCCTAGCCAAGAGACCCAGTACTTC. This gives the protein CASSLGPSQETQYF.

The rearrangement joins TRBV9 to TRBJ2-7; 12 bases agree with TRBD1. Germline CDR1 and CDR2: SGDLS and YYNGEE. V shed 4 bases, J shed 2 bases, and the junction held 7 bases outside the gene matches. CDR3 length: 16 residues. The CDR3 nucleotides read TGTGCCAGCAGCAAAACGGGACAGGGGGCCCCCTACGAGCAGTACTTC. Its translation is CASSKTGQGAPYEQYF.

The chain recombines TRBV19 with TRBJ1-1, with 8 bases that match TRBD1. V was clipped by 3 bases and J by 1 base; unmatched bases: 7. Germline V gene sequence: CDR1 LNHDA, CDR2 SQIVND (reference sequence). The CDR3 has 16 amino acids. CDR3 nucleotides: TGTGCCAGTAGTATCATGGCAGGGGGCGCGAACACTGAAGCTTTCTTT. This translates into CASSIMAGGANTEAFF. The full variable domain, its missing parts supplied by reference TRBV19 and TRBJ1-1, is DGGITQSPKYLFRKEGQNVTLSCEQNLNHDAMYWYRQDPGQGLRLIYYSQIVNDFQKGDIAEGYSVSREKKESFPLTVTSAQKNPTAFYLCASSIMAGGANTEAFFGQGTRLTVV.

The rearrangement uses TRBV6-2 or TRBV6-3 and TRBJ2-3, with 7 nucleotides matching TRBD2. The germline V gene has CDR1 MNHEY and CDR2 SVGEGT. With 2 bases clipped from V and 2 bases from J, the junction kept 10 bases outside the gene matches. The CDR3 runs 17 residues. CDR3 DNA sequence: TGTGCCAGCAGTTACCCCCTTGGAGCGGGAATCACAGATACGCAGTATTTT. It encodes CASSYPLGAGITDTQYF.

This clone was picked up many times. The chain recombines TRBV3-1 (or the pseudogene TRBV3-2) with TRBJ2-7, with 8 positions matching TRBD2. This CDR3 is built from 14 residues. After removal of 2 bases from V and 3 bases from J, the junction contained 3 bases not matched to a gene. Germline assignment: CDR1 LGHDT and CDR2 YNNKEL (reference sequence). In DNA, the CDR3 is TGTGCCAGCAGCCAACCTGGGACTAGCTACGAGCAGTACTTC. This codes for CASSQPGTSYEQYF.

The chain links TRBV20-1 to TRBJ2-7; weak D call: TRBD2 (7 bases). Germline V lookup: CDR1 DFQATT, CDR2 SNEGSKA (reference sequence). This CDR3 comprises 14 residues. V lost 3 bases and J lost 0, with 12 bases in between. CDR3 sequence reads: CSASRGGNSYEQYF. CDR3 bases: TGCAGTGCTAGTCGCGGGGGCAACTCCTACGAGCAGTACTTC.

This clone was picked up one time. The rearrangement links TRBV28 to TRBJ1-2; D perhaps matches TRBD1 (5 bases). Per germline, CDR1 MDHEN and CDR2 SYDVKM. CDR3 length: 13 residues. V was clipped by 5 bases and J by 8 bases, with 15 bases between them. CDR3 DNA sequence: TGTGCCAGCAGTCCCCTAGGGGTAAAAGGCTACACCTTC. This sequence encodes CASSPLGVKGYTF.

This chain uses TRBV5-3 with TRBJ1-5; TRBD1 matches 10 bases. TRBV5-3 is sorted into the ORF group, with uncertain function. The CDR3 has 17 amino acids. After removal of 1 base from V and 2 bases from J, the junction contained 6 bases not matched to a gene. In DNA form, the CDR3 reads TGTGCCAGAAGCTTGCCGGGACAGGGGCCAGGCAATCAGCCCCAGCATTTT. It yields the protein CARSLPGQGPGNQPQHF.

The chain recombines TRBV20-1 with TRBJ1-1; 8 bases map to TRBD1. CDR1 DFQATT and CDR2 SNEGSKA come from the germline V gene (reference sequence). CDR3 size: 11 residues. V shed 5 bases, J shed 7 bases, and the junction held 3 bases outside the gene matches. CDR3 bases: TGCAGTGCTGGGGGACAGGTTGAAGCTTTCTTT. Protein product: CSAGGQVEAFF.